The entry that follows covers one TCR beta chain sequence. Its recognized antigen is unknown. No qualities accompany the bases; no much larger clone lies one base away. For the CD8 naive samples, CD45RO-negative cells were positively selected for CCR7, yielding a CD45RA+CCR7+ population from which TemRA cells were excluded. The donors were healthy, HIV-negative adults who had no recently reported acute infections or vaccinations. Only Caucasian adults living in Nashville, Tennessee, USA were represented among the donors. After blood collection by leukapheresis, PBMCs were isolated using Ficoll-Histopaque density gradient centrifugation and then cryopreserved in the vapor phase of liquid nitrogen. Analytical flow cytometry was used to check the purity and quantity of each magnetically sorted T cell population. From each sorted fraction, genomic DNA was isolated and quantified by UV absorbance on a Nanodrop 2000c.

Using the deep immunoSEQ assay, multiplex PCR amplified TCR CDR3 regions from genomic DNA. Genomic DNA extracted from each cell subset was distributed evenly over all wells of several immunoSEQ 96-well plates, and each plate served as one replicate. For sorted subsets, roughly 200 ng of genomic DNA, equivalent to 25,000 to 35,000 T cell genomes, went into each replicate PCR. Purified libraries were measured with a Qubit 3.0 fluorometer, size-checked on a Bioanalyzer 2100, and measured again with the KAPA Library Quantification kit. A separate single-read 150-cycle Illumina NextSeq 550 flow cell was used to sequence each immunoSEQ 96-well plate. The authors processed their data as follows. Because only junctional sequences without quality scores were contained in the immunoSEQ output, filtering matching that applied to full-length reads could not be performed. Sequences were annotated with PyIR, a Python wrapper for IgBLAST v1.9, using IMGT germline references to assign V/J genes and CDR3. Reads were removed for weak V/J assignments (E-value above 1e-6), missing CDR3, stop codons, out-of-frame junctions, or ambiguous translated residues. V3J clonotypes were defined as sequences sharing an identical inferred V gene, J gene, and CDR3 amino acid sequence. Percentage overlap between repertoires was calculated by dividing the number of shared unique clonotypes by the size of the smaller repertoire. RTK rarefaction, the Chao1 estimator, and Recon v2.1 estimates of unobserved clonotypes were used to assess repertoire richness. Generation probabilities were computed with OLGA for all TCRbeta clonotypes obtained by the gDNA method from a few donors. TCRdb retrieved this table from immuneACCESS and kept in-frame rearrangements only. Not all clones are present; in checked studies, unresolved V genes account for under half, and no reason is known for the remainder. D and trimming were read from the DNA, whereas the V and J calls and clone size are those reported in that table. Recorded for this sample are some 2,000,000 clones; approximately 95% of them occurred a single time. Clones ranked in the top ten supply about 1.1% of the sample.

The CDR3 goes from the cysteine to the phenylalanine over 13 residues. The only DNA kept is the CDR3, 39 bases in frame from the first base. CDR1 ENHRY and CDR2 SYGVKD were looked up in the germline V gene. Trimming takes 10 bases off V and 2 bases off J; junction bases not matched to a gene: 2. The data originate from a study of shared clonotypes between healthy human individuals (dated by TCRdb to about 2020). In the study overall: A couple of women and a few men aged 18 to 49 years were included in the cohort. Per donor, three plates each were used for CD4 naive and CD4 memory, two for CD8 naive, and one for CD8 memory. To estimate repertoire size and how much clonotypes are shared between individuals, the study performed deep sequencing of blood TCR repertoires from a few healthy adults. To increase sequencing depth and limit assay-specific biases, TCR repertoire library preparation and sequencing were carried out by different laboratories using diverse techniques. Between about 0.8 and 9 billion PBMCs per donor were obtained by leukapheresis. Summary of the overall study and its limitations: Naive subsets generally had larger estimated clonotype richness than memory subsets. Even with the large sequencing depth, rarefaction of the sorted-subset datasets indicated that sequencing was incomplete. Only blood was sampled, and tissue TCR repertoires likely differ from those in blood. Based on pairwise subsampling, the degree of clonotype sharing among donors was expected to be affected by sequencing depth. About 5% of naive CD4, around 4% of naive CD8, approximately 2% of memory CD4, and roughly 0.4% of memory CD8 clonotypes were shared across a few donors. The genetic and exposure-history diversity represented was limited by the small number of donors. Compared with non-shared clonotypes, clonotypes shared by all four sorted-subset donors had higher generation probabilities.

This TCR was sampled from a man between 18 and 29 years old in good health. Sequencing used naive CD8+ T cells sorted from blood. The meaning of the sample's cell subset or site label: CD45RA+CCR7+. The V and J segments used are TRBV10-3 and TRBJ2-7, with 13 junctional bases fitting TRBD2. In nucleotide form, the sequence is TGTGCCACCGGGACTAGCGGGACCTACGAGCAGTACTTC. Translated, it gives CATGTSGTYEQYF.